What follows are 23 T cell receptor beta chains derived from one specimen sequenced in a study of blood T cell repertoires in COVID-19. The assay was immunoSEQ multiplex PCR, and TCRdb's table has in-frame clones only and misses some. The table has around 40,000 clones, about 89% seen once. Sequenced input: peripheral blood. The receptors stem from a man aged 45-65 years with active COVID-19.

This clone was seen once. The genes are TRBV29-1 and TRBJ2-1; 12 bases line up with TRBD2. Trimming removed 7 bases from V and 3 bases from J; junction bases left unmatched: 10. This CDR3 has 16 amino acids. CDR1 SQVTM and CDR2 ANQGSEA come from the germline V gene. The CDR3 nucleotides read TGCAGCGCCACCGTTCGGACTAGCGGGATCTACAATGAGCAGTTCTTC. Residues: CSATVRTSGIYNEQFF.

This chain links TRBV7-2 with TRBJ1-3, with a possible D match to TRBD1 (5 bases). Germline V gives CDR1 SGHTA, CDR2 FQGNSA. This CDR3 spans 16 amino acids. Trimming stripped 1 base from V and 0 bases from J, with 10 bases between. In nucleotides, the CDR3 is TGTGCCAGCAGCTTAGTCCCGACAGACTCTGGAAACACCATATATTTT. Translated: CASSLVPTDSGNTIYF.

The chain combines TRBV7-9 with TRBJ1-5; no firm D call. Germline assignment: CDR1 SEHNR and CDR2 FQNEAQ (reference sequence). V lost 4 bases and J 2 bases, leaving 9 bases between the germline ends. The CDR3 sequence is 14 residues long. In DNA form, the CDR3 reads TGTGCCAGCAGCTCCAACTCTGGCAATCAGCCCCAGCATTTT. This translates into CASSSNSGNQPQHF.

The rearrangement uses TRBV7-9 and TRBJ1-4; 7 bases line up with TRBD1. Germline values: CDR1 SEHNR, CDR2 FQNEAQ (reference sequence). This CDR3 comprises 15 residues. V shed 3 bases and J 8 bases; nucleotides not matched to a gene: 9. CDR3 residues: CASSFRTGVKEKLFF. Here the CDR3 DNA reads TGTGCCAGCAGCTTTAGGACAGGTGTCAAGGAAAAACTGTTTTTT.

CDR3 sequence reads: CASSPDGGVREAKGYEQYF. CDR3 coding DNA: TGTGCCAGCAGCCCTGACGGTGGGGTCAGGGAGGCTAAGGGCTACGAGCAGTACTTC. The V gene is TRBV7-3, the J gene TRBJ2-7, with D maybe TRBD2 (6 bases). V was cut by 5 bases and J by 3 bases, with 29 bases left in between. CDR3 length: 19 amino acids. Germline V gene sequence: CDR1 SGHTA, CDR2 FQGTGA.

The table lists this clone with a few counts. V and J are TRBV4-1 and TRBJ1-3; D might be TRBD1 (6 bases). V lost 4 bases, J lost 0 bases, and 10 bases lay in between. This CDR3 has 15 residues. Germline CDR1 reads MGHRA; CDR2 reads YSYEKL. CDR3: CASSRTGYSGNTIYF. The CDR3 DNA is TGCGCCAGCAGCCGAACAGGGTACTCTGGAAACACCATATATTTT.

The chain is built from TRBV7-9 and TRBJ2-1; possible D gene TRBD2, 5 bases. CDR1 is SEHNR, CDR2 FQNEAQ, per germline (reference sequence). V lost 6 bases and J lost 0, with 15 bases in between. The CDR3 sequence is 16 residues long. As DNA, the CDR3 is TGTGCCAGCAGTTCCCCCGTGGCGGGCTCCTACAATGAGCAGTTCTTC. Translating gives CASSSPVAGSYNEQFF.

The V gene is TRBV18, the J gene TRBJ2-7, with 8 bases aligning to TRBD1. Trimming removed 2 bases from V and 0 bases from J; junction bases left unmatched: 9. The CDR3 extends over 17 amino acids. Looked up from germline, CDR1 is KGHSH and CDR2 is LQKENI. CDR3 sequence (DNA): TGTGCCAGCTCACCAGGCCGGGGACAGGAAAGCTCCTACGAGCAGTACTTC. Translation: CASSPGRGQESSYEQYF. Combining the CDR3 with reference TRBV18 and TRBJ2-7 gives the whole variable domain NAGVMQNPRHLVRRRGQEARLRCSPMKGHSHVYWYRQLPEEGLKFMVYLQKENIIDESGMPKERFSAEFPKEGPSILRIQQVVRGDSAAYFCASSPGRGQESSYEQYFGPGTRLTVT.

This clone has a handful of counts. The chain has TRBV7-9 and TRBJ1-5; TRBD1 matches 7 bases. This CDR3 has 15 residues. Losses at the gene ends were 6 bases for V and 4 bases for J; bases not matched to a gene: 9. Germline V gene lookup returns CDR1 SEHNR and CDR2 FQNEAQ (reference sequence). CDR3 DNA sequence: TGTGCCAGCAGTGAAGGGGCAGGGGGAAATCAGCCCCAGCATTTT. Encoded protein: CASSEGAGGNQPQHF.

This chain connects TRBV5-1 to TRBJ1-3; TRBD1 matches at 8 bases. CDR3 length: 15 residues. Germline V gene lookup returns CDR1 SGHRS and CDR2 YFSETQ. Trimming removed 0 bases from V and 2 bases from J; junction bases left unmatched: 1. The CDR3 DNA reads TGCGCCAGCAGCTTGGCCAGGGGGCCTGGAAACACCATATATTTT. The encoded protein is CASSLARGPGNTIYF.

CDR3 sequence reads: CASSLGVGTNEKLFF. In DNA, the CDR3 is TGCGCCAGCAGCTTGGGCGTCGGAACTAATGAAAAACTGTTTTTT. The chain joins TRBV5-1 to TRBJ1-4; D is undetermined. CDR1 is SGHRS and CDR2 is YFSETQ in the germline V gene. There are 15 residues in the CDR3. Trimming pared 0 bases from V and 1 base from J, leaving 7 bases between.

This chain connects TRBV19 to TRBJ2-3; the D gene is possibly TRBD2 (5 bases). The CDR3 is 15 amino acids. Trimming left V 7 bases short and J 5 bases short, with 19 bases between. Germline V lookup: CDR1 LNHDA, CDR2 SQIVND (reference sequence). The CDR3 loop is CASKSVGATGDTQYF. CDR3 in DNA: TGTGCCAGTAAATCGGTGGGAGCTACTGGAGATACGCAGTATTTT.

The CDR3 loop reads CASSFYSEGYGYTF. As DNA, the CDR3 is TGTGCCAGCAGTTTCTACAGTGAAGGCTATGGCTACACCTTC. The J gene is TRBJ1-2, the V gene TRBV7-9; D is unresolved. CDR3 length: 14 amino acids. Trimming removed 6 bases from V and 4 bases from J, with 15 bases in between. Germline lookup yields CDR1 SEHNR and CDR2 FQNEAQ (reference sequence).

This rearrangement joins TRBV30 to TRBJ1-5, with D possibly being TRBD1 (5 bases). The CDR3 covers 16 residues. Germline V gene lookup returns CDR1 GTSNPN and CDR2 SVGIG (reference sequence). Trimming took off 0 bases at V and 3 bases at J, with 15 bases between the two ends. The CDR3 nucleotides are TGTGCCTGGAGTGTAGATGGGGCTGAGTTCAATCAGCCCCAGCATTTT. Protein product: CAWSVDGAEFNQPQHF.

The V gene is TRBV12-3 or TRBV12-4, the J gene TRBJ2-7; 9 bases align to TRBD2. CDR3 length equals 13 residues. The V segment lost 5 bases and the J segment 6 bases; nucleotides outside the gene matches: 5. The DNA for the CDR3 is TGTGCCAGCAGTCCGGGACTAGCCGGCGAGCAGTACTTC. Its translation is CASSPGLAGEQYF.

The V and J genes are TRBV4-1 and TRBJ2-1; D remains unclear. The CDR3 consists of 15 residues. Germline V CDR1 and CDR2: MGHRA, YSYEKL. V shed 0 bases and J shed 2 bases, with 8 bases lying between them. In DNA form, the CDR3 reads TGCGCCAGCAGCCAAGATCGCGAGGCCTACAATGAGCAGTTCTTC. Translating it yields CASSQDREAYNEQFF.

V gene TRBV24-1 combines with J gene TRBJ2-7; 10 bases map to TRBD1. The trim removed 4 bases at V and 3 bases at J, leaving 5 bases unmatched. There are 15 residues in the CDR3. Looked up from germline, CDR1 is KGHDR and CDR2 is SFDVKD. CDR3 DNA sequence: TGTGCCACCAGTGAAAAGGGACAGGGGCTCTACGAGCAGTACTTC. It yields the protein CATSEKGQGLYEQYF.

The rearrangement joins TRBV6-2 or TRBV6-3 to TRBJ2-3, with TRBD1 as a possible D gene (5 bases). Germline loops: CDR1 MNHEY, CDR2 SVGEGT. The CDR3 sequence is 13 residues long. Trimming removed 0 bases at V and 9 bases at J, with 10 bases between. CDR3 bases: TGTGCCAGCAGTTACTCGATTCAGGGAACGCAGTATTTT. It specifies CASSYSIQGTQYF.

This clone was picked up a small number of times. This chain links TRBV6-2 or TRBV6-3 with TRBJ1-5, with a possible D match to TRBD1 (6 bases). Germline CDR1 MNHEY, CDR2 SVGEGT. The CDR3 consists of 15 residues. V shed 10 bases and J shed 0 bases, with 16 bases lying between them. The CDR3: CAISRGGYSNQPQHF. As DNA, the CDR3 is TGTGCCATCAGCCGAGGGGGATATAGCAATCAGCCCCAGCATTTT.

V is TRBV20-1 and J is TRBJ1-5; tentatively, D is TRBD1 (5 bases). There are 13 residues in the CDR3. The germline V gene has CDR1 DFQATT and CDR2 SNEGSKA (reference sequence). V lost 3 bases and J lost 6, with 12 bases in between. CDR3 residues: CSASWGGAQPQHF. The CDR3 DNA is TGCAGTGCTAGTTGGGGGGGAGCTCAGCCCCAGCATTTT.

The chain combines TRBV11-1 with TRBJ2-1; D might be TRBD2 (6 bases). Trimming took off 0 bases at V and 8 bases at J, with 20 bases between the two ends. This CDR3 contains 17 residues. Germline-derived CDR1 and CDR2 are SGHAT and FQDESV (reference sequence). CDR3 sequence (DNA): TGTGCCAGCAGCTTAGCCCGGGGGACTCGGACCCCCCATGAGCAGTTCTTC. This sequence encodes CASSLARGTRTPHEQFF.

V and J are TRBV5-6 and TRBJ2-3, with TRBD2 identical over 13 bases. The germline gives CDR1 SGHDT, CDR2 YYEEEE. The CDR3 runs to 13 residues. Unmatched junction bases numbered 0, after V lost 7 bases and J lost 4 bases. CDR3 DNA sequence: TGTGCCAGCGGACTAGCGGGAGCAGATACGCAGTATTTT. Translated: CASGLAGADTQYF.

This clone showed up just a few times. The CDR3 DNA reads TGTGCCAGCAGCTCCCGCCGGAATCAGCCCCAGCATTTT. It yields the protein CASSSRRNQPQHF. This sequence joins TRBV6-5 and TRBJ1-5; unclear D gene. The germline gives CDR1 MNHEY, CDR2 SVGAGI. Trimming cost V 6 bases and J 4 bases, with 10 bases left between them. CDR3 length equals 13 residues.